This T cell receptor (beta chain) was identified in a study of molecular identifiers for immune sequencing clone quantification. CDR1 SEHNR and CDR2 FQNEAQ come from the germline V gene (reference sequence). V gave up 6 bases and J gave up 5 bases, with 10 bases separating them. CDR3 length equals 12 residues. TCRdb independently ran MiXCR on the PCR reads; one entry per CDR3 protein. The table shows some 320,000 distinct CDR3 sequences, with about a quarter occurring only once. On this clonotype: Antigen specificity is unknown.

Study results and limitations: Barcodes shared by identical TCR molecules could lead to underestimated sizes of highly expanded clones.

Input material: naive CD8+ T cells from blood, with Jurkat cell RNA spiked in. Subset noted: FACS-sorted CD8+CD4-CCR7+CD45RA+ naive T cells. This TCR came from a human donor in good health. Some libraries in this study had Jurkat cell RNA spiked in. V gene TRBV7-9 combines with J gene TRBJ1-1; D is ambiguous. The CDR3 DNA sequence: TGTGCCAGCAGAATAGTGGGGACTGAAGCTTTCTTT. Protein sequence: CASRIVGTEAFF.